This T cell receptor beta chain was identified in a study of regulatory T cells in long-lasting Graves disease. The wider study: Duration of antithyroid drug therapy among newly diagnosed Graves' patients was under 3 months. The study, taken as a whole, reports: TRBV28, TRBJ1-2 and TRBJ2-5 were favored in persistent disease. Lower TCR diversity was seen in persistent Graves' patients than in newly diagnosed ones. The number of shared public clonotypes was higher in persistent patients (approximately 3,000) than new patients (966).

The CDR3 contains 13 residues. The V segment lost 3 bases and the J segment 9 bases; nucleotides outside the gene matches: 6. Per germline, CDR1 SGDLS and CDR2 YYNGEE. The TCR beta library used iRepertoire HTBI primers with Arm-PCR amplification of CDR3. Each CDR3 protein is one row after TCRdb ran MiXCR on the multiplex PCR reads. The sample has approximately 310,000 distinct CDR3 sequences, about a sixth seen once. In this sample, this clonotype turned up a few times. Its antigen remains unknown. Time point of the sample: newly diagnosed GD, antithyroid drugs for less than 3 months. The TCR library was prepared using RNA isolated from PBMCs.

The gene calls are TRBV9 and TRBJ2-4; 7 bases agree with TRBD2. The TCR sequence derives from a female donor with Graves disease. The source was peripheral blood mononuclear cells (PBMCs), collected at new diagnosis, from a patient treated with antithyroid drugs. CDR3 bases: TGTGCCAGCAGCGAGCGGGACTGGGGCATTCAGTACTTC. Translation gives CASSERDWGIQYF.